This T cell receptor beta chain was sequenced for a study of T-cell reconstitution after alpha-beta-depleted transplantation in children. Findings and limits, study-wide: T-cell counts and diversity at one year following transplant were attributed mainly to newly produced T cells. Two months or so post-transplant, alpha-beta T cells reportedly derived from several hundred expanded graft clones. Recipient T cells and thymic progenitors that survived gave rise to the high TCRbeta diversity observed at day 60 in some patients.

This CDR3 is built from 13 residues. Deletions cut 5 bases from V and 6 bases from J, with 11 bases between. In germline, CDR1 is SEHNR, CDR2 FQNEAQ (reference sequence). Preparation of the TCRbeta library involved a method that used unique molecular identifiers. In TCRdb, the PCR reads were re-called with MiXCR into one record per CDR3 protein. The sample lists 90,000 to 120,000 distinct CDR3 sequences, around 6.4% occurring once. This clonotype was detected only a few times. Its antigen is undetermined. This sequence was found in a male patient under 10 years old who had a stem cell transplant for acute lymphoblastic leukemia, so the T cells may come from the graft donor. The material sequenced was PBMCs, mostly from graft donor cells, taken 360 days after TCRalphabeta/CD19-depleted stem cell transplant. This chain links TRBV7-9 with TRBJ1-3; TRBD1 might be the D (5 bases). The CDR3 sequence is CASSLRDENTIYF. CDR3 in DNA: TGTGCCAGCAGCCTCCGGGACGAAAACACCATATATTTT.